In its sample, the clone carrying this T cell receptor (beta chain) was seen once. Its antigen is undetermined. This specimen comes from a study of beta chain features in type 1 diabetes. Study-level findings and limits: Patients with type 1 diabetes carried fewer insertions and had more deletions at their VDJ junctions. Shortening that was moderate but significant affected the TCRB CDR3s of Type 1 diabetes patients in all four CD4+ subsets. In the patient group, naive, central memory and Treg TCRB repertoires seemed more alike than in the healthy donor group.

Expressed TCRB transcripts were sequenced, since all the RNA that had been isolated was reverse transcribed. The method was immunoSEQ multiplex PCR; TCRdb's version includes in-frame clones alone and lacks a portion of them. The sample records about 23,000 clones, under 75% being singletons. The CDR3 has 14 residues. V lost 0 bases, J lost 2 bases, and 7 bases lay in between. Germline V gene lookup returns CDR1 LGHNA and CDR2 YSLEER. Input material: stem cell memory CD4+ T cells from blood. This clonotype was sampled from a young man with type 1 diabetes. The gene calls are TRBV4-3 and TRBJ1-2, with D possibly matching TRBD1 (5 bases). The CDR3 loop reads CASSQEDRNYGYTF. In nucleotides, the CDR3 is TGCGCCAGCAGCCAAGAAGACAGAAACTATGGCTACACCTTC.